The 15 T cell receptor beta chains reported below all come from one sample, sequenced in a study of T cell responses to AZD1222 COVID-19 vaccine. This table comes from immunoSEQ multiplex PCR, and its TCRdb copy is limited to in-frame clones, with some not included. In the table there are 200,000 or so clones, 70% to 90% of which are singletons. Sequences were derived from peripheral blood, sampled on day 0 of AZD1222 vaccination. The receptors here all came from an adult in good health.

This clone has just one count. This chain joins TRBV6-6 and TRBJ1-4; D unclear. This CDR3 spans 18 amino acids. Between the trimmed V and J ends, which lost 5 bases and 0 bases, there was a span of 19 bases. CDR1 and CDR2 (germline): MNHNY, SVGAGI (reference sequence). In nucleotides, the CDR3 is TGTGCCAGCAGTCACCGGGATACAAGGCTTGCAACTAATGAAAAACTGTTTTTT. Amino acid sequence: CASSHRDTRLATNEKLFF.

V and J are TRBV5-5 and TRBJ2-1; 7 positions match TRBD1. The germline CDR1 and CDR2 sequences are SGHKS and YYEKEE (reference sequence). Trimming at V came to 7 bases and at J to 9 bases, leaving 10 bases not matched to a gene. CDR3 size: 13 residues. The CDR3 sequence is CASAKQGNPEQFF. CDR3 DNA: TGTGCCAGCGCAAAACAGGGGAATCCTGAGCAGTTCTTC.

This sequence joins TRBV30 and TRBJ1-6, with unresolved D. Germline assignment: CDR1 GTSNPN and CDR2 SVGIG (reference sequence). The CDR3 length is 13 residues. V was trimmed by 2 bases and J by 8 bases, leaving 10 bases between them. The CDR3 here is CAWSLREDSPLHF. CDR3 in DNA: TGTGCCTGGAGTCTGCGGGAGGATTCACCCCTCCACTTT. Full variable domain (remainder filled in from reference TRBV30 and TRBJ1-6): SQTIHQWPATLVQPVGSPLSLECTVEGTSNPNLYWYRQAAGRGLQLLFYSVGIGQISSEVPQNLSASRPQDRQFILSSKKLLLSDSGFYLCAWSLREDSPLHFGNGTRLTVT.

This rearrangement joins TRBV6-6 to TRBJ1-3, with D tentatively TRBD1 (5 bases). The CDR3 totals 15 residues. Trimming took 3 bases from V and 2 from J, leaving 11 bases between them. Germline V gene data show CDR1 as MNHNY and CDR2 as SVGAGI (reference sequence). CDR3 nucleotides: TGTGCCAGCAGTTATGAGGGGATCGCTGGAAACACCATATATTTT. Translation: CASSYEGIAGNTIYF.

This chain connects TRBV19 to TRBJ1-6; perhaps TRBD1 as D (5 bases). Trimming stripped 1 base from V and 7 bases from J, with 20 bases between. The CDR3 loop spans 18 amino acids. Germline V gives CDR1 LNHDA, CDR2 SQIVND (reference sequence). CDR3 protein: CASSIASWGVRPNSPLHF. The CDR3 DNA reads TGTGCCAGTAGTATAGCCTCATGGGGGGTCAGGCCGAATTCACCCCTCCACTTT.

This chain uses TRBV10-1 with TRBJ2-2; 9 positions agree with TRBD1. With V trimmed by 7 bases and J by 5 bases, 5 bases remained unmatched. CDR1 and CDR2 (germline): WNHNN, SYGVQD (reference sequence). The CDR3 is made up of 14 amino acids. The CDR3 is CASTRDRVTGELFF. CDR3 in DNA: TGCGCCAGCACCCGGGACAGGGTAACCGGGGAGCTGTTTTTT.

This sequence joins TRBV6-5 and TRBJ1-4; D is unresolved. Germline V gene lookup returns CDR1 MNHEY and CDR2 SVGAGI. V shed 2 bases and J shed 7 bases, with 8 bases lying between them. The CDR3 is 13 amino acids. In DNA, the CDR3 is TGTGCCAGCAGTTACGGCGCCGGTGAAAAACTGTTTTTT. Encoded protein: CASSYGAGEKLFF.

This chain uses TRBV4-1 with TRBJ1-5; the D is unclear. This CDR3 contains 14 residues. V lost 5 bases and J 4 bases, leaving 12 bases between the germline ends. CDR1 and CDR2 (germline): MGHRA, YSYEKL. CDR3 residues: CASSTRAANQPQHF. Written as DNA, the CDR3 is TGCGCCAGCAGCACGCGGGCAGCTAATCAGCCCCAGCATTTT.

This clone was counted once. The rearrangement uses TRBV5-1 and TRBJ1-5; 8 bases map to TRBD1. CDR1 is SGHRS, CDR2 YFSETQ, per germline. V gave up 0 bases and J gave up 6 bases; unmatched junction bases: 11. The length of the CDR3 is 17 residues. CDR3 protein: CASSLGSATGVAQPQHF. CDR3 nucleotide sequence: TGCGCCAGCAGCTTGGGGTCGGCGACAGGGGTGGCTCAGCCCCAGCATTTT.

CDR3 in amino acids: CASSHSPGYRFTLHF. The DNA of the CDR3 is TGTGCCAGCAGTCACAGCCCGGGGTATCGGTTCACCCTCCACTTT. This chain uses TRBV21-1 with TRBJ1-6. TRBV21-1 is described as a pseudogene. The length of the CDR3 is 15 residues.

CDR3 sequence reads: CASCRTGLNEKLFF. Here the CDR3 DNA reads TGTGCCAGCTGTCGGACAGGGCTGAATGAAAAACTGTTTTTT. The chain couples TRBV9 to TRBJ1-4; TRBD1 agrees at 8 bases. The CDR3 is 14 residues long. The germline V gene encodes CDR1 SGDLS and CDR2 YYNGEE. J lost 5 bases, V lost 7 bases, and 7 bases had no gene match.

V and J are TRBV7-9 and TRBJ1-2; weak D call: TRBD1 (6 bases). The CDR3 is 13 residues long. The V gene lost 6 bases and the J gene lost 2 bases, with 10 bases spanning the gap. From germline, CDR1 is SEHNR and CDR2 FQNEAQ (reference sequence). The CDR3 sequence is CASSRGQNYGYTF. In DNA form, the CDR3 reads TGTGCCAGCAGTCGTGGACAGAACTATGGCTACACCTTC.

The chain combines TRBV6-5 with TRBJ2-1, with D possibly being TRBD2 (6 bases). V was clipped by 6 bases and J by 9 bases, with 15 bases between them. Germline values: CDR1 MNHEY, CDR2 SVGAGI. The CDR3 spans 13 residues. CDR3 amino acids: CASSPKEAGEQFF. Written as DNA, the CDR3 is TGTGCCAGCAGCCCCAAAGAAGCGGGTGAGCAGTTCTTC.

This chain connects TRBV30 to TRBJ1-2, with a possible D match to TRBD1 (6 bases). The ends were cut back, 8 bases at V and 4 bases at J, with 14 bases in the middle. The CDR3 is 12 residues long. Germline-derived CDR1 and CDR2 are GTSNPN and SVGIG (reference sequence). CDR3 in DNA: TGTGCCGGCCGTCAAGGGGGCTATGGCTACACCTTC. Its translation: CAGRQGGYGYTF.

This sequence joins TRBV28 and TRBJ1-4, with D perhaps matching TRBD1 (5 bases). This CDR3 has 15 residues. Trimming pared 6 bases from V and 5 bases from J, leaving 16 bases between. The germline CDR1 and CDR2 sequences are MDHEN and SYDVKM. CDR3 DNA sequence: TGTGCCAGCAGACCGGGACGGACGGACAATGAAAAACTGTTTTTT. Protein product: CASRPGRTDNEKLFF.